The present T cell receptor (beta chain) was sequenced within a study of control samples from healthy donors and cancer patients. Assay used: immunoSEQ multiplex PCR; TCRdb lists only in-frame clones, some missing. The sample has 130,000 to 150,000 clones; approximately 93% are singletons. This CDR3 is built from 15 residues. Deletions cut 0 bases from V and 6 bases from J, with 15 bases between. The germline V gene has CDR1 LGHNA and CDR2 YSLEER. This TCR came from a man aged 18 to 30 in good health. The V call is TRBV4-3, the J call TRBJ2-7, with D hard to call. The sample comprised blood. For the CDR3, the DNA is TGCGCCAGCAGCCAAGATCTTCTAGTACCGCTCGAGCAGTACTTC. It yields the protein CASSQDLLVPLEQYF.